This T cell receptor (beta chain) was captured in a study of control samples from healthy donors and cancer patients. TCRdb's table, derived via immunoSEQ multiplex PCR, lists solely in-frame clones and lacks some. This sample has 150,000 to 200,000 clones, with 94% found just once. The CDR3 consists of 13 residues. The germline V gene has CDR1 MDHEN and CDR2 SYDVKM. Germline trimming cut 5 bases from V and 7 bases from J; bases unmatched to any gene: 6. This chain joins TRBV28 and TRBJ2-7; 9 nucleotides align to TRBD2. Sequenced sample: blood. The receptor was derived from a woman between 18 and 30 years old in good health. DNA for the CDR3: TGTGCCAGCAGTCCGGGACTAGCTCGGGAGCAGTACTTC. The encoded protein is CASSPGLAREQYF. Drawing the rest from reference TRBV28 and TRBJ2-7, the complete variable domain is DVKVTQSSRYLVKRTGEKVFLECVQDMDHENMFWYRQDPGLGLRLIYFSYDVKMKEKGDIPEGYSVSREKKERFSLILESASTNQTSMYLCASSPGLAREQYFGPGTRLTVT.